This TCR beta chain originates from a study of shared clonotypes between healthy human individuals. The naive CD8 subset, CD45RO-negative cells positively selected for CCR7, excluded terminally differentiated effector memory CD45RA+ cells. The authors ran the assay at deep level. The protocol was immunoSEQ multiplex PCR, while the TCRdb copy is restricted to in-frame clones and leaves out a portion. The profile covers millions of clones, with about 95% appearing a single time and 1% to 1.3% taken by the ten largest. Trimming pared 0 bases from V and 7 bases from J, leaving 12 bases between. From germline, CDR1 is MGHRA and CDR2 YSYEKL. This CDR3 is 15 amino acids long.

The V gene is TRBV4-1, the J gene TRBJ1-4; D may be TRBD1 (5 bases). The clonotype originates from a man aged 18 to 29 in good health. The sample was naive CD8+ T cells sorted from blood. The CDR3 here is CASSQEGDLGEKLFF. The CDR3, as DNA: TGCGCCAGCAGCCAAGAGGGGGACCTCGGTGAAAAACTGTTTTTT.